This T cell receptor beta chain was captured in a study of blood T cell repertoires in COVID-19. The V gene's germline CDR1 is SGHAT and CDR2 FQNNGV. This CDR3 has 15 amino acids. V dropped 5 bases and J dropped 4 bases, with 14 bases sitting between them. The protocol was immunoSEQ multiplex PCR, while the TCRdb copy is restricted to in-frame clones and leaves out a portion. Here the sample spans around 360,000 clones, more than 75% being singletons. Material for sequencing was peripheral blood. This sequence originates from a woman aged 25 to 45 with COVID-19, enrolled during active disease. V is TRBV11-2 and J is TRBJ1-4; D may be TRBD1 (5 bases). CDR3 in amino acids: CASSPGRTFNEKLFF. CDR3 DNA sequence: TGTGCCAGCAGCCCAGGGAGGACCTTTAATGAAAAACTGTTTTTT.